A single sample gave rise to the 3 T cell receptor beta chains below, sequenced in a study of shared clonotypes between healthy human individuals (dated by TCRdb to between 2020 and 2021). The library was obtained by the immunoSEQ multiplex PCR assay. This immuneACCESS table, as held by TCRdb, lists in-frame sequences with V and J called but not all clones. Of the missing ones, under half trace to an unresolved V gene in checked studies; the others have no known cause. The table for this sample lists about 2 million clones; around 95% of them were counted only once. The ten top clones hold 0.13% of the sample. Sequencing was done on a sample of naive CD4+ T cells sorted from blood. In light of the paper, this sample's cell subset or site label describes: CD45RA+ positively selected. Receptor source: a man between 18 and 29 years old in good health.

V gene TRBV30 combines with J gene TRBJ2-3; 12 bases match TRBD1. The V gene's germline CDR1 is GTSNPN and CDR2 SVGIG (reference sequence). The CDR3 length is 15 residues. Here the CDR3 DNA reads TGTGCTAGTGTCCCGGGACAGGGGGCGCCGGATACGCAGTATTTT. This gives the protein CASVPGQGAPDTQYF.

The gene calls are TRBV27 and TRBJ1-2; 7 bases line up with TRBD1. Trimming at V came to 4 bases and at J to 8 bases, leaving 10 bases not matched to a gene. The CDR3 consists of 14 residues. In germline, CDR1 is MNHEY, CDR2 SMNVEV (reference sequence). CDR3 sequence reads: CASSSGTVGLGYTF. The CDR3 bases are TGTGCCAGCAGTTCGGGGACAGTCGGGCTCGGCTACACCTTC.

V gene TRBV5-1 combines with J gene TRBJ2-2; unclear D gene. Germline V gives CDR1 SGHRS, CDR2 YFSETQ. The V end was cut by 1 base, the J end by 1 base, with 8 bases between. The CDR3 covers 15 residues. CDR3 sequence: CASSLSLGNTGELFF. The DNA of the CDR3 is TGCGCCAGCAGCTTGAGTCTCGGGAACACCGGGGAGCTGTTTTTT.